These T cell receptor beta chains were read from a single sample in a study of blood T cell repertoires in COVID-19. Clones were sequenced by immunoSEQ multiplex PCR, and TCRdb holds only the in-frame ones, with some missing. The table includes 150,000 to 200,000 clones, roughly 80% detected once. Sequencing was performed on peripheral blood. The receptors derive from a woman aged 70-85 years with COVID-19, enrolled during active disease. Each CDR3 is given with its conserved first and last residue. Each record gives: D gene, clone size, V gene, J gene, CDR3 protein, CDR3 DNA. D genes are given only for firm matches. Only part of the rows carry a size: once, few, many, or a class if the clone is expanded.

TRBD2	.	TRBV5-4	TRBJ2-7	CASSLGLAEPREQYF	TGTGCCAGCAGCCTAGGACTAGCGGAGCCTCGGGAGCAGTACTTC
.	.	TRBV2	TRBJ2-3	CASRVRVSGSTDTQYF	TGTGCCAGCAGGGTACGTGTAAGCGGGAGCACAGATACGCAGTATTTT
.	.	TRBV18	TRBJ1-1	CASSPPSITEAFF	TGTGCCAGCTCACCACCGAGTATCACTGAAGCTTTCTTT
TRBD1	.	TRBV24-1	TRBJ2-1	CATSDPGQGDNEQFF	TGTGCCACCAGTGACCCGGGACAGGGGGACAATGAGCAGTTCTTC
TRBD1	.	TRBV11-2	TRBJ1-1	CASSPTGGNTEAFF	TGTGCCAGCAGCCCTACAGGGGGTAACACTGAAGCTTTCTTT
TRBD1	.	TRBV5-1	TRBJ1-4	CASSLGQGATNEKLFF	TGCGCCAGCAGCTTGGGACAGGGGGCAACTAATGAAAAACTGTTTTTT
.	.	TRBV4-1	TRBJ2-5	CASSHEMDGKTQYF	TGCGCCAGCAGCCATGAGATGGACGGGAAGACCCAGTACTTC
TRBD1	.	TRBV11-2	TRBJ1-2	CASSPTGQLYGYTF	TGTGCCAGCAGCCCAACGGGACAGCTCTATGGCTACACCTTC
TRBD1	.	TRBV6-5	TRBJ2-2	CASSSEGAGTGELFF	TGTGCCAGCAGTTCAGAGGGGGCTGGCACCGGGGAGCTGTTTTTT
.	.	TRBV19	TRBJ1-2	CASNSGGPGLGYTF	TGTGCCAGTAATTCGGGGGGCCCGGGGCTCGGCTACACCTTC
.	.	TRBV4-2	TRBJ1-2	CASSQGTVNYGYTF	TGTGCCAGCAGCCAAGGGACAGTGAACTATGGCTACACCTTC
TRBD1	few	TRBV27	TRBJ1-2	CASSPGQVNYGYTF	TGTGCCAGCAGTCCAGGACAGGTTAACTATGGCTACACCTTC
.	.	TRBV30	TRBJ2-1	CAWSVMGGYNEQFF	TGTGCCTGGAGTGTAATGGGGGGATACAATGAGCAGTTCTTC
.	.	TRBV30	TRBJ1-6	CAWSDSRESPLHF	TGTGCCTGGAGTGACTCTAGGGAGTCACCCCTCCACTTT
.	.	TRBV10-2	TRBJ2-7	CASRYSYEQYF	TGCGCCAGCAGGTACAGTTACGAGCAGTACTTC
TRBD1	.	TRBV5-4	TRBJ1-1	CASSLGDRGRQTEAFF	TGTGCCAGCAGCTTGGGCGACAGGGGGCGGCAAACTGAAGCTTTCTTT
TRBD1	.	TRBV7-6	TRBJ1-3	CASSLQGAAGNTIYF	TGTGCCAGCAGCTTACAGGGGGCCGCTGGAAACACCATATATTTT
TRBD1	few	TRBV6-5	TRBJ1-1	CASRPYRGWTEAFF	TGTGCCAGCAGACCTTACAGGGGATGGACTGAAGCTTTCTTT
.	.	TRBV19	TRBJ2-2	CASSLRVGPNTGELFF	TGTGCCAGTAGTTTGAGGGTAGGCCCGAACACCGGGGAGCTGTTTTTT
.	.	TRBV27	TRBJ2-2	CASSLELPNTGELFF	TGTGCCAGCAGTTTGGAACTACCGAACACCGGGGAGCTGTTTTTT
TRBD1	.	TRBV14	TRBJ2-7	CASSPLTGGSSYEQYF	TGTGCCAGCAGCCCTCTGACAGGGGGCAGCTCCTACGAGCAGTACTTC
.	.	TRBV6-1	TRBJ2-2	CASSERATISGELFF	TGTGCCAGCAGTGAACGTGCGACAATCTCCGGGGAGCTGTTTTTT
.	once	TRBV5-1	TRBJ1-2	CASSLSRDGGNYGYTF	TGCGCCAGCAGCTTGAGTCGGGACGGGGGTAACTATGGCTACACCTTC
TRBD1	.	TRBV5-6	TRBJ1-6	CASSSGQGNWPLHF	TGTGCCAGCAGCTCGGGACAGGGGAATTGGCCCCTCCACTTT
TRBD1	.	TRBV7-2	TRBJ2-7	CASGPPVGGTGGAYEQYF	TGTGCCAGCGGCCCGCCAGTTGGCGGGACAGGGGGTGCCTACGAGCAGTACTTC
TRBD1	once	TRBV24-1	TRBJ1-4	CATSDRTGTGEKLFF	TGTGCCACCAGTGATCGGACAGGTACGGGGGAAAAACTGTTTTTT
.	.	TRBV27	TRBJ1-1	CASSPRQRSEAFF	TGTGCCAGCAGTCCACGACAGAGGTCTGAAGCTTTCTTT
.	.	TRBV3-1/TRBV3-2	TRBJ2-3	CASSQAVSTDTQYF	TGTGCCAGCAGCCAAGCCGTTAGCACAGATACGCAGTATTTT
.	.	TRBV6-6	TRBJ1-3	CASSSRVNSGNTIYF	TGTGCCAGCAGTAGTCGGGTGAACTCTGGAAACACCATATATTTT
TRBD1	.	TRBV6-5	TRBJ1-6	CATRDSRGVGSPLHF	TGTGCCACCAGGGACAGTCGAGGGGTTGGGTCACCCCTCCACTTT
TRBD1	.	TRBV28	TRBJ1-2	CASSFWDRGYGYTF	TGTGCCAGCAGTTTTTGGGACAGGGGCTATGGCTACACCTTC
.	.	TRBV6-5	TRBJ2-7	CASFGNGYEQYF	TGTGCCAGCTTTGGTAACGGCTACGAGCAGTACTTC
.	.	TRBV2	TRBJ1-1	CASSVQGMNTEAFF	TGTGCCAGCAGTGTTCAGGGGATGAACACTGAAGCTTTCTTT
TRBD1	once	TRBV2	TRBJ1-2	CASSGDRGGYGYTF	TGTGCCAGCAGCGGGGACAGGGGAGGCTATGGCTACACCTTC
.	.	TRBV5-1	TRBJ2-4	CASSLLQGRALNIQYF	TGCGCCAGCAGCCTTCTTCAGGGGCGAGCATTAAACATTCAGTACTTC
.	once	TRBV5-4	TRBJ2-2	CASSSPRNLAGELFF	TGTGCCAGCAGCTCCCCTAGGAACCTCGCCGGGGAGCTGTTTTTT
TRBD1	.	TRBV24-1	TRBJ2-7	CATSDSGQGAHEQYF	TGTGCCACCAGTGATTCTGGACAGGGGGCCCACGAGCAGTACTTC
TRBD1	.	TRBV5-1	TRBJ2-6	CASSSHQQGVGANVLTF	TGCGCCAGCAGCTCCCACCAACAGGGGGTTGGGGCCAACGTCCTGACTTTC
.	.	TRBV12-5	TRBJ2-3	CASGLVPLDIASTDTQYF	TGTGCTAGTGGTTTGGTCCCATTGGACATCGCTAGCACAGATACGCAGTATTTT
.	.	TRBV18	TRBJ1-2	CASSPRGEFYGYTF	TGTGCCAGCTCACCACGGGGGGAGTTCTATGGCTACACCTTC
TRBD1	.	TRBV6-5	TRBJ2-7	CASRQGPYEQYF	TGTGCCAGCCGACAGGGGCCCTACGAGCAGTACTTC
TRBD2	.	TRBV7-2	TRBJ2-7	CASSLTGGVYEQYF	TGTGCCAGCAGCTTAACGGGAGGAGTGTACGAGCAGTACTTC
TRBD2	.	TRBV5-6	TRBJ2-1	CASSYGTSGYNEQFF	TGTGCCAGCAGTTATGGGACTAGCGGCTACAATGAGCAGTTCTTC
.	.	TRBV12-3/TRBV12-4	TRBJ1-4	CASSLGLNEKLFF	TGTGCCAGCAGTTTAGGACTGAATGAAAAACTGTTTTTT
TRBD1	.	TRBV30	TRBJ2-7	CAWSVLGTGNEQYF	TGTGCCTGGAGTGTATTGGGGACAGGAAACGAGCAGTACTTC
.	.	TRBV19	TRBJ1-2	CASSPTAANYGYTF	TGTGCCAGTAGTCCGACAGCAGCTAACTATGGCTACACCTTC
TRBD1	.	TRBV18	TRBJ2-3	CASSPQGQSTDTQYF	TGTGCCAGCTCACCACAGGGACAGAGCACAGATACGCAGTATTTT